Listed below are T cell receptor beta chains from one sample, sequenced in a study of neurological immune-mediated disorders. TCRdb called the 5' RACE reads again in MiXCR, with one record for every CDR3 protein. Of some 41,000 distinct CDR3 sequences in the sample, 2% to 2.5% were seen once. Sample: PBMCs. These TCRs come from a man aged 25 to 40 with multiple sclerosis. Each CDR3 is given with its conserved first and last residue. The D gene is left open where the match is weak. Size is stated for part of the rows, as once, few or many counts, or as a class when the clone is expanded.

TRBV6-5	.	15	many	TRBJ2-1	CASSRYQGMANEQFF	TGTGCCAGCAGTCGATACCAGGGGATGGCGAATGAGCAGTTCTTC
TRBV6-6	.	14	many	TRBJ2-7	CASSYSGGPYEQYF	TGTGCCAGCAGTTACTCGGGGGGCCCCTACGAGCAGTACTTC
TRBV5-1	TRBD1	14	many	TRBJ2-3	CASSLEGATDTQYF	TGCGCCAGCAGCTTGGAGGGGGCCACAGATACGCAGTATTTT
TRBV29-1	TRBD1	14	many	TRBJ1-1	CSVEPTGESTEAFF	TGCAGCGTTGAACCCACAGGGGAGAGTACTGAAGCTTTCTTT
TRBV4-3	TRBD2	16	many	TRBJ2-1	CASSQEWASGSNEQFF	TGCGCCAGCAGCCAAGAGTGGGCTAGCGGGAGCAATGAGCAGTTCTTC
TRBV12-3/TRBV12-4	TRBD1	16	many	TRBJ1-6	CASSLGTGGRNSPLHF	TGTGCCAGCAGTTTAGGGACAGGGGGCCGGAATTCACCCCTCCACTTT
TRBV20-1	.	14	many	TRBJ2-6	CSARDSSGANVLTF	TGCAGTGCTAGGGACAGCTCTGGGGCCAACGTCCTGACTTTC
TRBV20-1	.	14	many	TRBJ2-1	CSAREGVEVNEQFF	TGCAGTGCTAGAGAAGGAGTGGAGGTCAATGAGCAGTTCTTC
TRBV7-8	TRBD1	15	many	TRBJ2-3	CASSYRGRETDTQYF	TGTGCCAGCAGCTACAGGGGGAGAGAAACAGATACGCAGTATTTT
TRBV9	TRBD2	16	many	TRBJ2-3	CASSVGTSGGADTQYF	TGTGCCAGCAGCGTTGGGACTAGCGGGGGAGCAGATACGCAGTATTTT
TRBV3-1	.	15	many	TRBJ1-1	CASSQGGPLNTEAFF	TGTGCCAGCAGCCAAGGTGGGCCGCTGAACACTGAAGCTTTCTTT
TRBV18	TRBD1	17	many	TRBJ1-1	CASSPTGQGSIVTEAFF	TGTGCCAGCTCACCAACGGGACAGGGGAGTATTGTCACTGAAGCTTTCTTT
TRBV6-5	TRBD1	15	many	TRBJ1-4	CASSRGTGGGEKLFF	TGTGCCAGCAGCAGAGGGACAGGGGGCGGTGAAAAACTGTTTTTT
TRBV20-1	.	17	many	TRBJ1-5	CSARDRSIRAHYQPQHF	TGCAGTGCTAGAGACCGATCCATCCGGGCCCATTATCAGCCCCAGCATTTT
TRBV5-4	.	13	many	TRBJ2-7	CASSSFTGFEQYF	TGTGCCAGCAGCTCATTCACAGGGTTCGAGCAGTACTTC
TRBV7-2	TRBD1	17	many	TRBJ2-1	CASSLGFGTGQSNEQFF	TGTGCCAGCAGCTTAGGATTTGGGACAGGGCAGAGCAATGAGCAGTTCTTC
TRBV12-3/TRBV12-4	TRBD1	16	many	TRBJ2-5	CASTHLPGQGDETQYF	TGTGCCAGCACTCACCTCCCGGGACAGGGGGACGAGACCCAGTACTTC
TRBV20-1	.	15	many	TRBJ2-7	CSALGGGPGTYEQYF	TGCAGTGCGTTGGGGGGGGGCCCCGGGACCTACGAGCAGTACTTC
TRBV12-3/TRBV12-4	.	15	many	TRBJ2-1	CASMRVPPGPDEQFF	TGTGCCAGCATGCGCGTACCCCCGGGACCCGATGAGCAGTTCTTC
TRBV5-5	.	17	many	TRBJ1-1	CASSLEASGGLYTEAFF	TGTGCCAGCAGCTTGGAGGCGAGTGGGGGCTTGTACACTGAAGCTTTCTTT
TRBV29-1	.	15	many	TRBJ2-7	CSVEGERLKSYEQYF	TGCAGCGTTGAGGGCGAGCGGTTGAAATCCTACGAGCAGTACTTC
TRBV5-1	.	14	many	TRBJ2-2	CASSLEVMAGELFF	TGCGCCAGCAGCTTAGAGGTTATGGCCGGGGAGCTGTTTTTT
TRBV5-1	TRBD2	15	few	TRBJ2-2	CASSFSGRADGELFF	TGCGCCAGCAGCTTTAGCGGGAGGGCCGACGGGGAGCTGTTTTTT
TRBV5-4	.	12	many	TRBJ2-3	CASSTGTDTQYF	TGTGCCAGCTCTACAGGCACAGATACGCAGTATTTT
TRBV20-1	TRBD2	13	many	TRBJ2-3	CSARDGAGGTQYF	TGCAGTGCTAGAGATGGGGCGGGGGGGACGCAGTATTTT
TRBV7-2	TRBD2	16	many	TRBJ2-3	CASSSRLAGTGDTQYF	TGTGCCAGCAGCTCGAGACTAGCGGGGACCGGGGATACGCAGTATTTT
TRBV5-1	.	13	.	TRBJ2-1	CASSLGGGSEQFF	TGCGCCAGCAGCTTGGGAGGAGGCTCAGAGCAGTTCTTC
TRBV20-1	.	15	many	TRBJ2-3	CSARDISKGTDTQYF	TGCAGTGCTAGAGATATTTCCAAGGGCACAGATACGCAGTATTTT
TRBV7-9	.	15	many	TRBJ1-1	CASSSIIEGWTEAFF	TGTGCCAGCAGCTCCATCATTGAGGGGTGGACTGAAGCTTTCTTT
TRBV5-1	TRBD1	17	many	TRBJ2-7	CASSGTGGSRSTYEQYF	TGCGCCAGCAGCGGGACAGGGGGCAGCCGGTCCACCTACGAGCAGTACTTC
TRBV5-1	TRBD2	18	many	TRBJ2-3	CASSHGTSGRASTDTQYF	TGCGCCAGCAGCCATGGGACTAGCGGGAGAGCTAGCACAGATACGCAGTATTTT
TRBV11-1	.	15	many	TRBJ2-3	CASSYPQGRADTQYF	TGTGCCAGCAGCTACCCTCAGGGGAGGGCAGATACGCAGTATTTT
TRBV27	TRBD1	15	many	TRBJ2-7	CASSSPARGHYEQYF	TGTGCCAGCAGTTCACCCGCGAGGGGGCACTACGAGCAGTACTTC
TRBV7-2	TRBD1	16	many	TRBJ2-2	CASSPDGTGLLGELFF	TGTGCCAGCAGCCCAGATGGGACAGGATTGCTCGGGGAGCTGTTTTTT
TRBV9	.	16	many	TRBJ1-2	CASSGSIGPTPAGYTF	TGTGCCAGCAGCGGAAGTATCGGGCCCACGCCGGCGGGCTACACCTTC